This record concerns one T cell receptor beta chain sequence. Antigen: not known. The data are from a study of cytotoxic CD8 clonotypes in ibrutinib-treated CLL. Looking at the study overall: Partial responses totalled approximately 25 and complete responses 2; after median approximately 62 months, about 14 remained remitted and roughly twelve progressed. Sequencing produced an average of around 250,000 productive templates and 94,082 productive rearrangements per sample.

Frozen-stored PBMCs produced 1.5 to 2.5 micrograms of genomic DNA for TCR beta libraries. Study-wide findings and caveats: The public clonotypes identified were infrequent and showed contraction or stability on treatment.

Measured with immunoSEQ multiplex PCR; TCRdb has only the in-frame clones, and not every one. The sample holds approximately 60,000 clones, nearly 55% seen once. Germline V CDR1 and CDR2: SGHTA, FQGNSA. V dropped 1 base and J dropped 4 bases, with 13 bases sitting between them. The CDR3 contains 16 residues. This clonotype was sampled from a human donor with chronic lymphocytic leukemia. This chain connects TRBV7-2 to TRBJ2-2, with D tentatively TRBD2 (6 bases). The sample in question was PBMCs, obtained at disease progression, from a patient treated with ibrutinib. For the CDR3, the DNA is TGTGCCAGCAGCTTAGAAATCGGGAGCTTCACCGGGGAGCTGTTTTTT. Amino acids: CASSLEIGSFTGELFF.